The T cell receptor beta chain under discussion was sequenced for a study of early T cells in non-severe SARS-CoV-2 infection. This clonotype was counted a few times. Germline assignment: CDR1 MNHEY and CDR2 SMNVEV (reference sequence). The V and J ends lost 3 bases and 6 bases, in that order; junction bases with no gene match: 4. The CDR3 loop spans 14 amino acids. Individual cDNA molecules received unique molecular identifiers during library preparation. Each CDR3 protein gets one entry after TCRdb re-called the 5' RACE reads with MiXCR. The table includes about 36,000 distinct CDR3 sequences, less than 8% detected once.

This receptor was obtained from an adult who was a healthcare worker with PCR-confirmed SARS-CoV-2 infection or an uninfected control (not recorded which). This material consisted of whole blood, taken at baseline. This chain joins TRBV27 and TRBJ2-2; 7 bases are shared with TRBD1. The CDR3 reads CASSFSDRAGELFF. CDR3 sequence (DNA): TGTGCCAGCAGTTTTTCCGACAGGGCCGGGGAGCTGTTTTTT.